Listed here are 15 T cell receptor beta chains from one sample, sequenced in a study of cytomegalovirus exposure and HLA in healthy donors. Primers: 60 Vbeta forward and 13 Jbeta reverse. The protocol was immunoSEQ multiplex PCR, while the TCRdb copy is restricted to in-frame clones and leaves out a portion. The sample includes 200,000 to 250,000 clones, roughly four fifths seen only once; the top ten take around 8.3%. The sequenced sample was PBMCs. The receptors were sampled from a woman aged 55-69 years in good health and CMV-seropositive.

The count of this clone is one. V and J are TRBV29-1 and TRBJ2-3; 8 nucleotides line up with TRBD2. The CDR3 extends over 15 amino acids. Germline loops: CDR1 SQVTM, CDR2 ANQGSEA. For the CDR3, the DNA is TGCAGTTCCCCATCGGGGGGGGCGAGCACAGATACGCAGTATTTT. It translates to CSSPSGGASTDTQYF.

This chain connects TRBV5-1 to TRBJ1-5, with D uncertain. Germline CDR1 is SGHRS and CDR2 is YFSETQ. The CDR3 runs 15 residues. V dropped 0 bases and J dropped 0 bases, with 7 bases sitting between them. This chain's CDR3 is CASSLGGYSNQPQHF. DNA of the CDR3: TGCGCCAGCAGCTTGGGAGGGTATAGCAATCAGCCCCAGCATTTT. Using reference TRBV5-1 and TRBJ1-5 for the parts outside the CDR3, the full variable domain is KAGVTQTPRYLIKTRGQQVTLSCSPISGHRSVSWYQQTPGQGLQFLFEYFSETQRNKGNFPGRFSGRQFSNSRSEMNVSTLELGDSALYLCASSLGGYSNQPQHFGDGTRLSIL.

This chain links TRBV5-1 with TRBJ2-3, with TRBD2 matching over 8 bases. The V gene end was trimmed by 8 bases and the J gene end by 6 bases; junction bases not matched to a gene: 14. From germline, CDR1 is SGHRS and CDR2 YFSETQ. The CDR3 runs to 15 residues. CDR3 coding DNA: TGCGCCAGGGCCTTAGCGGGACCTCCGGGGGATACGCAGTATTTT. Protein product: CARALAGPPGDTQYF.

This rearrangement joins TRBV27 to TRBJ1-5; TRBD1 might be the D (6 bases). Trimming stripped 6 bases from V and 11 bases from J, with 14 bases between. CDR1 and CDR2 from the germline V gene are MNHEY and SMNVEV (reference sequence). The CDR3 totals 12 residues. The CDR3 is CASRPEGGAQHF. The CDR3 DNA sequence: TGTGCCAGCAGGCCGGAAGGGGGGGCCCAGCATTTT.

The V and J genes are TRBV5-4 and TRBJ1-1; D perhaps matches TRBD1 (6 bases). CDR1 and CDR2 from the germline V gene are SGHNT and YYREEE (reference sequence). The V gene lost 5 bases and the J gene lost 7 bases, with 12 bases spanning the gap. The CDR3 is 12 amino acids. The DNA for the CDR3 is TGTGCCAGCAGATCTTCGGACAGTGAAGCTTTCTTT. Protein: CASRSSDSEAFF.

The chain carries TRBV25-1 and TRBJ1-4; D might be TRBD1 (6 bases). Germline V gene sequence: CDR1 MGHDK, CDR2 SYGVNS. V shed 7 bases and J shed 5 bases, with 11 bases lying between them. This CDR3 contains 13 residues. CDR3 protein: CASNRVTNEKLFF. The CDR3 DNA reads TGTGCCAGCAACAGGGTGACCAATGAAAAACTGTTTTTT.

The V call is TRBV7-2, the J call TRBJ2-1; TRBD2 might be the D (6 bases). Per germline, CDR1 SGHTA and CDR2 FQGNSA. The CDR3 loop spans 14 amino acids. Trimming removed 7 bases from V and 2 bases from J, with 12 bases in between. The CDR3 protein is CASMHSGPYNEQFF. CDR3 nucleotide sequence: TGTGCCAGCATGCATAGCGGACCCTACAATGAGCAGTTCTTC.

V is TRBV5-1 and J is TRBJ1-3; maybe TRBD1 (6 bases). Trimming shortened V by 3 bases and J by 0 bases, and 13 bases separated the two germline ends. CDR3 length: 16 residues. The V gene's germline CDR1 is SGHRS and CDR2 YFSETQ. For the CDR3, the DNA is TGCGCCAGCAGCTACACCGTGACAGGCTCTGGAAACACCATATATTTT. Protein: CASSYTVTGSGNTIYF.

The V call is TRBV6-5, the J call TRBJ1-1; unclear D gene. The length of the CDR3 is 14 residues. Germline V gene data show CDR1 as MNHEY and CDR2 as SVGAGI. V lost 3 bases and J 0 bases, leaving 8 bases between the germline ends. The CDR3 spells CASSYELMNTEAFF. The CDR3, as DNA: TGTGCCAGCAGTTATGAACTCATGAACACTGAAGCTTTCTTT.

This chain connects TRBV30 to TRBJ2-5; 8 nucleotides line up with TRBD2. Near its end, the DNA agrees better with TRBJ2-7, so the J call may be wrong. This CDR3 region has 15 residues. Germline V CDR1 and CDR2: GTSNPN, SVGIG (reference sequence). The CDR3 DNA reads TGTGCCTGGAGTGCGGCGGGAGGACCGTTGGGCGAGCAGTACTTC. Translation: CAWSAAGGPLGEQYF.

The V gene is TRBV6-6, the J gene TRBJ2-3; no definite D call. The CDR3 totals 15 residues. CDR1 and CDR2 from the germline V gene are MNHNY and SVGAGI (reference sequence). The V and J ends lost 3 bases and 0 bases respectively, with 10 bases between them. The CDR3 DNA reads as TGTGCCAGCAGTTATCTGGGCCCAAGCACAGATACGCAGTATTTT. This translates into CASSYLGPSTDTQYF.

The chain uses TRBV9 and TRBJ2-2; no firm D call. Trimming left V 1 base short and J 7 bases short, with 5 bases between. The CDR3 sequence is 12 residues long. In germline, CDR1 is SGDLS, CDR2 YYNGEE. CDR3 in DNA: TGTGCCAGCAGCGTAAATATCGGGGAGCTGTTTTTT. Translating gives CASSVNIGELFF.

V gene TRBV6-5 combines with J gene TRBJ1-4; D is perhaps TRBD1 (6 bases). The germline V gene encodes CDR1 MNHEY and CDR2 SVGAGI. V was shortened by 0 bases and J by 11 bases, with 13 bases between the two germline ends. The CDR3 consists of 14 residues. The CDR3 coding sequence is TGTGCCAGCAGTTACTCAACGGGGGGCCATAAACTGTTTTTT. It is translated as CASSYSTGGHKLFF.

The J gene is TRBJ1-6, the V gene TRBV5-1; 7 nucleotides match TRBD1. The V gene end was trimmed by 0 bases and the J gene end by 8 bases; junction bases not matched to a gene: 2. The CDR3 loop spans 14 amino acids. Germline loops: CDR1 SGHRS, CDR2 YFSETQ. CDR3 sequence: CASSLGQGDSPLHF. The CDR3 coding sequence is TGCGCCAGCAGCTTGGGACAGGGAGATTCACCCCTCCACTTT. Drawing the rest from reference TRBV5-1 and TRBJ1-6, the complete variable domain is KAGVTQTPRYLIKTRGQQVTLSCSPISGHRSVSWYQQTPGQGLQFLFEYFSETQRNKGNFPGRFSGRQFSNSRSEMNVSTLELGDSALYLCASSLGQGDSPLHFGNGTRLTVT.

The V call is TRBV4-1, the J call TRBJ1-2; D gene uncertain. There are 17 residues in the CDR3. Looked up from germline, CDR1 is MGHRA and CDR2 is YSYEKL. V dropped 4 bases and J dropped 1 base, with 19 bases sitting between them. The CDR3 coding sequence is TGCGCCAGCAGCCCGGCGGGATCCTTTAATAATAACTATGGCTACACCTTC. Amino acid sequence: CASSPAGSFNNNYGYTF.